The present entry profiles one T cell receptor (beta chain) with its context. Its target is not known. Losses at the gene ends were 6 bases for V and 1 base for J; bases not matched to a gene: 7. Per germline, CDR1 MDHEN and CDR2 SYDVKM. The CDR3 runs 15 residues. This entry is derived from a study of cytomegalovirus exposure and HLA in healthy donors. Findings and limits, study-wide: Within the 120 or so validation repertoires, first-cohort TCR clusters tended to co-occur, according to a later analysis.

Sequencing used immunoSEQ multiplex PCR; TCRdb keeps in-frame clones, though not all of them. Seen here are hundreds of thousands of clones, around four fifths observed once, and the top ten hold roughly 5.7%. This TCR derives from a woman under 30 in good health and CMV-seronegative. The J gene is TRBJ1-1, the V gene TRBV28; 8 positions agree with TRBD1. Material: PBMCs. The CDR3 DNA reads TGTGCCAGCAGCCAAGACAGGGGTGGGAACACTGAAGCTTTCTTT. Its protein is CASSQDRGGNTEAFF. The full variable domain, with the rest looked up from reference TRBV28 and TRBJ1-1, is DVKVTQSSRYLVKRTGEKVFLECVQDMDHENMFWYRQDPGLGLRLIYFSYDVKMKEKGDIPEGYSVSREKKERFSLILESASTNQTSMYLCASSQDRGGNTEAFFGQGTRLTVV.